Below, one T cell receptor beta chain is given with its context. Its target is unknown. The data were obtained in a study of siplizumab effects on memory and regulatory T cells. The CDR3 is 12 amino acids. CDR1 is MNHEY and CDR2 is SVGAGI in the germline V gene. J gave up 4 bases and V 6 bases, and 2 bases lay outside the gene matches. Study findings and constraints: The majority of clones, roughly 75-97% of proliferating CD4+ or CD8+ clones, lacked an assignable naive or memory phenotype.

Libraries were prepared by immunoSEQ multiplex PCR; TCRdb keeps only in-frame clonotypes and omits some of them. The sample lists tens of thousands of clones, around 93% occurring once. This sequence joins TRBV6-5 and TRBJ1-2; 7 bases align to TRBD1. What was sequenced was CD8+ T cells sorted from blood. The TCR sequence derives from a human donor in good health. The DNA for the CDR3 is TGTGCCAGCAGGTCAGGGGGCTATGGCTACACCTTC. Its translation: CASRSGGYGYTF.